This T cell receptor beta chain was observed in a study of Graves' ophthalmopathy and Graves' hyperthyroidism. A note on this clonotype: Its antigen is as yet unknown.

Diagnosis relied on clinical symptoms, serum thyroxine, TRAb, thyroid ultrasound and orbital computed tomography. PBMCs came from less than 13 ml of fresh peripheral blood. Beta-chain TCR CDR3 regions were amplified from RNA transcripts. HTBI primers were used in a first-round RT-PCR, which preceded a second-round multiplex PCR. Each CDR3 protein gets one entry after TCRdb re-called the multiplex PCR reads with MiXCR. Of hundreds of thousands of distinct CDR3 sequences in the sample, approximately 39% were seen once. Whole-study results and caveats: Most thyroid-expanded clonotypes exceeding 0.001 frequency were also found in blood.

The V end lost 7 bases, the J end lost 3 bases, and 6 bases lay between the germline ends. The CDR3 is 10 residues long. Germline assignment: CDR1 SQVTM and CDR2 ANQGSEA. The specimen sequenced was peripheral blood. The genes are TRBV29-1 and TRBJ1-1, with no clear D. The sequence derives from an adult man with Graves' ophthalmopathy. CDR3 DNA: TGCAGCGGTGATTACACTGAAGCTTTCTTT. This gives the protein CSGDYTEAFF. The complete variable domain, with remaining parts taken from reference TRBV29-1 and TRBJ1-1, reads SAVISQKPSRDICQRGTSLTIQCQVDSQVTMMFWYRQQPGQSLTLIATANQGSEATYESGFVIDKFPISRPNLTFSTLTVSNMSPEDSSIYLCSGDYTEAFFGQGTRLTVV.